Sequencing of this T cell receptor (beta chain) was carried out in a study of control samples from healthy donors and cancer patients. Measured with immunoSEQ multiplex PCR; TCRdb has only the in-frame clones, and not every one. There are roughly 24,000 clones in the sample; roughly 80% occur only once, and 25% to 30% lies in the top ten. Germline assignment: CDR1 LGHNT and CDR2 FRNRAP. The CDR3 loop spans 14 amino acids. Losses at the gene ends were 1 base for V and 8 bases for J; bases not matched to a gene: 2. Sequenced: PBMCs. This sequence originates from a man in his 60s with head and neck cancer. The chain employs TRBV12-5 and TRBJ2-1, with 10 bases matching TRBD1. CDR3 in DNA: TGTGCTAGTGGTTTGGGACAGGGGGCCCATGAGCAGTTCTTC. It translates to CASGLGQGAHEQFF.